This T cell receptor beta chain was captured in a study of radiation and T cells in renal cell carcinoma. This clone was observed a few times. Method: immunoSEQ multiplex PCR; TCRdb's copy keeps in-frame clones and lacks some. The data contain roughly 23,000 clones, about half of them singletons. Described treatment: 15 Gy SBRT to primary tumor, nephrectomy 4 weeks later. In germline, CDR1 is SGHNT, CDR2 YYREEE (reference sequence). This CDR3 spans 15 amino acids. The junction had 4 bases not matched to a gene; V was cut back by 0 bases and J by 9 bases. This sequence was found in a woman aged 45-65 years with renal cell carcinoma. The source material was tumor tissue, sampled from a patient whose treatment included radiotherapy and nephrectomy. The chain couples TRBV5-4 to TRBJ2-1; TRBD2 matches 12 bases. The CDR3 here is CASSLASGGAGEQFF. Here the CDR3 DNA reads TGTGCCAGCAGCTTGGCTAGCGGGGGGGCGGGTGAGCAGTTCTTC.